Given below is one T cell receptor beta chain in context. Its antigen remains unidentified. TCRdb reanalysed the 5' RACE reads using MiXCR and keeps one entry per CDR3 protein. The table has approximately 210,000 distinct CDR3 sequences, about a sixth seen once. In germline, CDR1 is MNHEY, CDR2 SMNVEV (reference sequence). V shed 3 bases and J shed 0 bases, with 9 bases lying between them. This CDR3 has 15 residues. This sample was included in a study of identical twins. Study-level results: The more abundant beta clonotypes in cord blood had fewer insertions, and memory repertoires did not show this. Out-of-frame alpha sequences common to twins exhibited an excess of low generation probability.

This sample was also put to use in a study of T cells expressing NK-cell markers. That source reports: Dominance of the CD3+CD56-NKG2C+ fraction by these clonotypes also held in a handful of donors.

The TCR was taken from a woman aged 18-35 years in good health. Sequencing used CD8+ T cells sorted from blood. The chain combines TRBV27 with TRBJ2-4; D gene unclear. CDR3 coding DNA: TGTGCCAGCAGTTTGAACTGGCTAGCCAAAAACATTCAGTACTTC. This encodes CASSLNWLAKNIQYF.